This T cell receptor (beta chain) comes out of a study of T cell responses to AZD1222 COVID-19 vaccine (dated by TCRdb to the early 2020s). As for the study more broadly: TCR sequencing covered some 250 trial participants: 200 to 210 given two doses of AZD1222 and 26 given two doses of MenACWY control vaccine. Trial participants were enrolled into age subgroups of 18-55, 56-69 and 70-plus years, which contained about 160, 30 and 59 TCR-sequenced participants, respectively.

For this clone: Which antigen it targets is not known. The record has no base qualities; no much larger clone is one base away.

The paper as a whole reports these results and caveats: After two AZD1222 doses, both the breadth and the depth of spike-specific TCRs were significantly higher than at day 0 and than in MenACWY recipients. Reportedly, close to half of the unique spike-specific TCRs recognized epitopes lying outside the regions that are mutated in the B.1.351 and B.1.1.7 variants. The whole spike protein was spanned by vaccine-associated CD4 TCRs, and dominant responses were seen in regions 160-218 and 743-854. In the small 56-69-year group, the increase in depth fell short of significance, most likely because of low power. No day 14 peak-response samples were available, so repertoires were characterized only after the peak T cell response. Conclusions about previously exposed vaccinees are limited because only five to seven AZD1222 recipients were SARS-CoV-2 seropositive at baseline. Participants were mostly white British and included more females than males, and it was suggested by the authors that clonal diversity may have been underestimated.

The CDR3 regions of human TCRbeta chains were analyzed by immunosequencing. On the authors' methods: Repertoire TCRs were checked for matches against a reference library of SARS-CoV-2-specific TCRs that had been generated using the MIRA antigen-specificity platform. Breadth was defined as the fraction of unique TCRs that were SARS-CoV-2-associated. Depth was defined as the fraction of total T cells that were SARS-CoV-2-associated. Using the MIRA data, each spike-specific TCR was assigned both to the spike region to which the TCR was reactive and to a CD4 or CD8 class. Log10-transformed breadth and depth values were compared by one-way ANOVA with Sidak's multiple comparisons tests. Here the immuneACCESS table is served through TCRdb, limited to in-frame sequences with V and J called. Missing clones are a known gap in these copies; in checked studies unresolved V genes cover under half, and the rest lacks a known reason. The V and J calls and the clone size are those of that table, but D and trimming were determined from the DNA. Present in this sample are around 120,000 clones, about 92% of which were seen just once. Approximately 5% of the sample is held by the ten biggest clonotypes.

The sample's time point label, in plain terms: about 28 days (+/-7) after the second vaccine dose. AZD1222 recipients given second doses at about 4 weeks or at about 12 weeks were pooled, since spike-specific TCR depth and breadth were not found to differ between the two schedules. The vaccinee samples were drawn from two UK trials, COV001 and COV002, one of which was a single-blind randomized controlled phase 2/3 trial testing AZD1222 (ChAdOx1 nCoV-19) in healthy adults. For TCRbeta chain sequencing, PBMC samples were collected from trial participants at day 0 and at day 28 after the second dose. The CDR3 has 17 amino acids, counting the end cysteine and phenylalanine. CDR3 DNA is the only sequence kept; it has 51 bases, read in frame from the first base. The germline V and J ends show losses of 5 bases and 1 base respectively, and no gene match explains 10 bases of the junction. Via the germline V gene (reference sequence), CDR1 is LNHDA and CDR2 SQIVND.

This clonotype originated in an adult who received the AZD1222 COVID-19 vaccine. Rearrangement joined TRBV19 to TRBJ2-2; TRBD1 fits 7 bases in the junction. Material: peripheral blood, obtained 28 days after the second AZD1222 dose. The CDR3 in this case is CASSFTQGMGNTGELFF. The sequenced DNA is TGTGCCAGTAGTTTCACACAGGGGATGGGGAACACCGGGGAGCTGTTTTTT.